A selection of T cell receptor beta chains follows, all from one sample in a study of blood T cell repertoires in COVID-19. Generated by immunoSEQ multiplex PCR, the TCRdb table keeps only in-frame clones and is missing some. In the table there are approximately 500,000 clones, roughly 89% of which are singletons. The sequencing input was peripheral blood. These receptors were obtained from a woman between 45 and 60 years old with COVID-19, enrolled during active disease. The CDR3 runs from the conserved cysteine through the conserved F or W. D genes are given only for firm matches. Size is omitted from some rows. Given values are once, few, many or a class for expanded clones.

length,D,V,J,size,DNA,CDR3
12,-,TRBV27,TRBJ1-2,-,TGTGCCAGCAGTTCGCGAGGGGGTGGCTACACCTTC,CASSSRGGGYTF
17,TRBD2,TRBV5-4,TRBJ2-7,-,TGTGCCAGCAGCTTAGCGGGGGGAAGGGGACCCTCCTACGAGCAGTACTTC,CASSLAGGRGPSYEQYF
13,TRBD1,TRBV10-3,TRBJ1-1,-,TGTGCCATCCAACAGGGGTGGAACACTGAAGCTTTCTTT,CAIQQGWNTEAFF
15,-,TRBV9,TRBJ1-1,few,TGTGCCAGCAGCGTAGGAGGAGGGAAAAACACTGAAGCTTTCTTT,CASSVGGGKNTEAFF
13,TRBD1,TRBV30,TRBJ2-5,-,TGTGCCTGGAGCTGGGGGACAGGGGAGACCCAGTACTTC,CAWSWGTGETQYF
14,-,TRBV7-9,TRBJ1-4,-,TGTGCCAGCACCCACTCCGCGGGGAATGAAAAACTGTTTTTT,CASTHSAGNEKLFF
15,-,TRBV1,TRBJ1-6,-,TGCACCAGCAGCCAGCGGACAGGGGAAAATTCACCCCTCCACTTT,CTSSQRTGENSPLHF
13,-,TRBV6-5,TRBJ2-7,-,TGTGCCAGCAGTTACTGGATTCGGGGCGAGCAGTACTTC,CASSYWIRGEQYF
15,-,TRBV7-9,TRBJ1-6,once,TGTGCCAGCAGCTCGCCGACAGGTCCCAATTCACCCCTCCACTTT,CASSSPTGPNSPLHF
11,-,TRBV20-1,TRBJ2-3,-,TGCAGTGCCGAGAGGGCCGGAGGGCAGTATTTT,CSAERAGGQYF
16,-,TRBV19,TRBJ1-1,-,TGTGCCAGTAGTGGGCCGGGGGGGGCAGTGAACACTGAAGCTTTCTTT,CASSGPGGAVNTEAFF
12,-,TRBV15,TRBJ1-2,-,TGTGCCACCAAAGGCGGGGGAGAGGGCTACACCTTC,CATKGGGEGYTF
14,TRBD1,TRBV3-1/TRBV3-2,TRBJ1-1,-,TGTGCCAGCAGCCTGGGACAGGGGACCACTGAAGCTTTCTTT,CASSLGQGTTEAFF
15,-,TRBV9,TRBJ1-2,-,TGTGCCAGCAGCCAAGGGCGGGGGAGGTTCTATGGCTACACCTTC,CASSQGRGRFYGYTF
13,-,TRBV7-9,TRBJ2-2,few,TGTGCCAGCAGCCCCCTTACGAGCGGGGAGCTGTTTTTT,CASSPLTSGELFF
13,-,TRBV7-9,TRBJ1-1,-,TGTGCCAGCAGCTTACGGGAGAACACTGAAGCTTTCTTT,CASSLRENTEAFF
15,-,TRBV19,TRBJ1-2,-,TGTGCCAGTAGTCCCGGGACACACAATCTCTATGGCTACACCTTC,CASSPGTHNLYGYTF
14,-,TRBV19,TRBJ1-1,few,TGTGCCAGTAGTGTACGGGTCGTGAACACTGAAGCTTTCTTT,CASSVRVVNTEAFF
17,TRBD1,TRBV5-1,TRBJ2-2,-,TGCGCCAGCAGCTTGGTACCCGGGACAGTCAACACCGGGGAGCTGTTTTTT,CASSLVPGTVNTGELFF
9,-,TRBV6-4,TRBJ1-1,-,TGTGCCAGCGGAGGGACCGCTTTCTTT,CASGGTAFF
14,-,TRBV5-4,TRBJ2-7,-,TGTGCCAGCAGCTCAGGGATAACCTCCTACGAGCAGTACTTC,CASSSGITSYEQYF
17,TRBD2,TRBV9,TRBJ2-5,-,TGTGCCAGCAGCGTAGGCTCCAGCGGGGGGCTACAAGAGACCCAGTACTTC,CASSVGSSGGLQETQYF
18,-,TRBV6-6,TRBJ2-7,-,TGTGCCAGCAGTCAGGCGGGCTATGATATTCTCCGCTCCTACGAGCAGTACTTC,CASSQAGYDILRSYEQYF
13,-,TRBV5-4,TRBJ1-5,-,TGTGCCAGCAGCTCGGGGGGCAATCAGCCCCAGCATTTT,CASSSGGNQPQHF
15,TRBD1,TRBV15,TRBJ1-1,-,TGTGCCACCAGCAGAGATAGGGGGCCGGGCACTGAAGCTTTCTTT,CATSRDRGPGTEAFF
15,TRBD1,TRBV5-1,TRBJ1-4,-,TGCGCCAGCAGCGGTACAGGGGTATTGGGTGAAAAACTGTTTTTT,CASSGTGVLGEKLFF
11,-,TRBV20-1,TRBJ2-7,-,TGCAGTGCTTTTGGAGGCGGCGAGCAGTACTTC,CSAFGGGEQYF
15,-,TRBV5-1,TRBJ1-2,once,TGCGCCAGCAGCTTGTGGCAGGGCATGAACTATGGCTACACCTTC,CASSLWQGMNYGYTF
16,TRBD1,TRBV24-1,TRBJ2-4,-,TGTGCCACCAGTGAAGCTCCCGACAGGGAAAAAAACATTCAGTACTTC,CATSEAPDREKNIQYF
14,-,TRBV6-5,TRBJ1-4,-,TGTGCCAGCAGTTACAATAGCCCAGCTGAAAAACTGTTTTTT,CASSYNSPAEKLFF
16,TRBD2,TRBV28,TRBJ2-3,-,TGTGCCAGCTTTTCCTCGGGGAGGGTAGCGACAGATACGCAGTATTTT,CASFSSGRVATDTQYF
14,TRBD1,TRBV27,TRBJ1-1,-,TGTGCCAGCAGTCCCACAGGGGCGAACATTGAAGCTTTCTTT,CASSPTGANIEAFF
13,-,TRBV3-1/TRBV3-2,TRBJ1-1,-,TGTGCCAGCAGCCAAGATTATGCCGGGGAGGCTTTCTTT,CASSQDYAGEAFF
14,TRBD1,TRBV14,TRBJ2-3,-,TGTGCCAGCAGCCTTCGTGGGACAGTTCATACGCAGTATTTT,CASSLRGTVHTQYF
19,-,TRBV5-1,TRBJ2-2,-,TGCGCCAGCAGCACAGGCCCAGGGATGACCATAATGAACACCGGGGAGCTGTTTTTT,CASSTGPGMTIMNTGELFF
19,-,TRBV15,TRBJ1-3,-,TGTGCCACCAGCAGAGATCTCTCAGGACAGCTCTATACTGGAAACACCATATATTTT,CATSRDLSGQLYTGNTIYF
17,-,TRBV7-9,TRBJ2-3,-,TGTGCCAGCAGCTTAGATCCGGCGGCGACGAGCACAGATACGCAGTATTTT,CASSLDPAATSTDTQYF
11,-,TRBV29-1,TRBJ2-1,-,TGCAGCGGAACAGAATACAATGAGCAGTTCTTC,CSGTEYNEQFF
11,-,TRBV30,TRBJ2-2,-,TGTGCCTGGGCAGGGCAGGAGGAGCTGTTTTTT,CAWAGQEELFF
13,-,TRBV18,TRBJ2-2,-,TGTGCCAGCTCACCACACGTCAGCGGGGAGCTGTTTTTT,CASSPHVSGELFF
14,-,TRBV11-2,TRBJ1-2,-,TGTGCCAGCAGCTTAGGCCCAGGGAGGTATGGCTACACCTTC,CASSLGPGRYGYTF
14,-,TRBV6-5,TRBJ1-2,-,TGTGCCAGCAGCCGGACAGTACGTAACTATGGCTACACCTTC,CASSRTVRNYGYTF
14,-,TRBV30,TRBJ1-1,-,TGTGCCTGGAGTTCAGGGTTCTTGAACACTGAAGCTTTCTTT,CAWSSGFLNTEAFF
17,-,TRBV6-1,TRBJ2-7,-,TGTGCCAGCAGTGAAGTAGCCGGGGGGCCAAGCTCCTACGAGCAGTACTTC,CASSEVAGGPSSYEQYF
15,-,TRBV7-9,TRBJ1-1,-,TGTGCCAGCAGCCCATCGACAGCGAGGAACACTGAAGCTTTCTTT,CASSPSTARNTEAFF
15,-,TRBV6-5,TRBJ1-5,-,TGTGCCAGCAGTTATGACCACAGTAGCAATCAGCCCCAGCATTTT,CASSYDHSSNQPQHF
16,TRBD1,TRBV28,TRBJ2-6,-,TGTGCCAGCAGTTTACCCGGGACAGCTGGGGCCAACGTCCTGACTTTC,CASSLPGTAGANVLTF
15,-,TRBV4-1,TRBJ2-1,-,TGCGCCAGCAGCCAAGGGGGGGGCCCCTACAATGAGCAGTTCTTC,CASSQGGGPYNEQFF
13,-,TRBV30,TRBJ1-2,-,TGTGCCTGGAGTGTGTGGGGAGGGGGAGGCTACACCTTC,CAWSVWGGGGYTF
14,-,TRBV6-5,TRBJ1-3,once,TGTGCCAGCAGTTATGGACTCTCTGGAAACACCATATATTTT,CASSYGLSGNTIYF
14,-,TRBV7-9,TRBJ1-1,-,TGTGCCAGCACTCACGACAGCACGAACACTGAAGCTTTCTTT,CASTHDSTNTEAFF